This paragraph reports one T cell receptor beta chain. Its antigen is not identified. Making cDNA involved eight separate reactions per sample. TCRdb re-called the 5' RACE reads; every CDR3 protein appears as one record, without DNA. This table lists under 150,000 distinct CDR3 sequences. This entry comes from a study of monozygotic twins with inflammatory bowel disease. Study observations and caveats: Whereas healthy co-twins had higher TCRbeta diversity (inverse Simpson), IBD patients had lower diversity.

The CDR3 has 15 amino acids. Looked up from germline, CDR1 is DFQATT and CDR2 is SNEGSKA (reference sequence). Per donor, approximately 2.3 ml of blood was collected and frozen. Source material: blood. The receptor's source is a human donor with ulcerative colitis or Crohn's disease, or a healthy co-twin of an affected twin (not recorded which). This chain joins TRBV20-1 and TRBJ2-3; no DNA is available, so the TRBD1 call from TCRdb remains unchecked. CDR3 residues: CSARDRFGGPDTQYF.